This entry lists 24 T cell receptor beta chains sequenced from one sample in a study of cytomegalovirus exposure and HLA in healthy donors. PCR involved 60 Vbeta and 13 Jbeta primers. The repertoire was sequenced with immunoSEQ multiplex PCR; TCRdb's copy has only in-frame clones and lacks some. The listing contains about 130,000 clones. Input material: PBMCs. The receptors were gathered from a man aged 35-49 years in good health and CMV-seronegative.

V and J are TRBV27 and TRBJ1-1, with unresolved D. This CDR3 region has 15 residues. The germline V gene encodes CDR1 MNHEY and CDR2 SMNVEV (reference sequence). V dropped 8 bases and J dropped 3 bases, with 19 bases sitting between them. CDR3 bases: TGTGCCAGCCACGGGGAGGGTTGGTACGACACTGAAGCTTTCTTT. It encodes CASHGEGWYDTEAFF.

This chain links TRBV7-2 with TRBJ2-7; TRBD2 matches 9 bases. This CDR3 has 15 residues. Germline assignment: CDR1 SGHTA and CDR2 FQGNSA. V shed 5 bases, J shed 2 bases, and the junction held 7 bases outside the gene matches. CDR3 nucleotides: TGTGCCAGCAGCGCATCTAGCGGGGATACCTACGAGCAGTACTTC. Protein sequence: CASSASSGDTYEQYF.

V and J are TRBV6-5 and TRBJ1-6, with 8 bases identical to TRBD1. Germline CDR1 and CDR2: MNHEY and SVGAGI. The CDR3 loop spans 16 amino acids. The V segment lost 2 bases and the J segment 8 bases; nucleotides outside the gene matches: 8. CDR3: CASSYIITTGDSPLHF. For the CDR3, the DNA is TGTGCCAGCAGTTACATAATAACGACAGGGGATTCACCCCTCCACTTT.

The chain is built from TRBV19 and TRBJ1-5; 8 nucleotides agree with TRBD1. The CDR3 is 16 residues long. In germline, CDR1 is LNHDA, CDR2 SQIVND (reference sequence). After removal of 2 bases from V and 7 bases from J, the junction contained 10 bases not matched to a gene. This chain's CDR3 is CASSISPGGSKQPQHF. In DNA, the CDR3 is TGTGCCAGTAGTATAAGCCCAGGGGGCTCAAAGCAGCCCCAGCATTTT.

The CDR3 nucleotides are TGTGCCAGCAGCCTCCAGTCGGGACAGGGCCGTATGAACACTGAAGCTTTCTTT. Residues: CASSLQSGQGRMNTEAFF. V gene TRBV27 combines with J gene TRBJ1-1; TRBD1 aligns across 9 bases. This CDR3 is 18 amino acids long. CDR1 and CDR2 (germline): MNHEY, SMNVEV (reference sequence). J was trimmed by 0 bases and V by 6 bases; bases with no gene match: 14.

The rearrangement links TRBV6-1 to TRBJ2-7; possibly TRBD1 for D (5 bases). V shed 6 bases and J shed 1 base, with 10 bases lying between them. CDR3 size: 13 residues. The germline gives CDR1 MNHNS, CDR2 SASEGT. The CDR3 loop reads CASRVKGSYEQYF. As DNA, the CDR3 is TGTGCCAGCAGGGTAAAGGGGTCCTACGAGCAGTACTTC.

Frequency places this clone as medium-sized. V usage is TRBV6-4 and J usage is TRBJ2-7, with D tentatively TRBD2 (6 bases). This CDR3 has 14 residues. Germline assignment: CDR1 MRHNA and CDR2 SNTAGT. V lost 5 bases and J lost 1, with 12 bases in between. CDR3 bases: TGTGCCAGCAGTACGGGGGTTGGGTCCTACGAGCAGTACTTC. Residues: CASSTGVGSYEQYF.

The CDR3, as DNA: TGTGCCAGCAGTGAATATGAAAGACTAGCGGGCTCCTACAATGAGCAGTTCTTC. It yields the protein CASSEYERLAGSYNEQFF. V is TRBV25-1 and J is TRBJ2-1; 10 bases map to TRBD2. V lost 0 bases and J lost 0; bases outside the gene matches: 5. Germline CDR1 is MGHDK and CDR2 is SYGVNS. The CDR3 is made up of 18 amino acids.

The chain couples TRBV5-5 to TRBJ1-4, with TRBD1 identical over 8 bases. CDR3 size: 15 residues. Germline V lookup: CDR1 SGHKS, CDR2 YYEKEE (reference sequence). V lost 2 bases and J lost 7; bases outside the gene matches: 7. The CDR3 nucleotides are TGTGCCAGCAGCTTAGCGGGACAGGACGGTGAAAAACTGTTTTTT. Residues: CASSLAGQDGEKLFF.

This chain joins TRBV7-9 and TRBJ2-7, with 7 positions matching TRBD2. Losses at the gene ends were 4 bases for V and 3 bases for J; bases not matched to a gene: 6. The germline V gene encodes CDR1 SEHNR and CDR2 FQNEAQ (reference sequence). This CDR3 has 14 amino acids. The CDR3: CASSSEAGIYEQYF. DNA of the CDR3: TGTGCCAGCAGCTCCGAAGCGGGAATCTACGAGCAGTACTTC.

The V call is TRBV29-1, the J call TRBJ2-3, with TRBD2 matching over 14 bases. J was trimmed by 4 bases and V by 3 bases; bases with no gene match: 0. Germline V gives CDR1 SQVTM, CDR2 ANQGSEA. CDR3 length: 14 residues. The CDR3 is CSVEGLAGADTQYF. The CDR3 coding sequence is TGCAGCGTTGAGGGACTAGCGGGAGCAGATACGCAGTATTTT.

The chain links TRBV5-1 to TRBJ2-1; 12 bases align to TRBD2. Germline V gene sequence: CDR1 SGHRS, CDR2 YFSETQ. The ends lost 4 bases at V and 4 bases at J; junction bases unmatched: 3. The CDR3 runs 15 residues. The CDR3: CASSTGLAGYNEQFF. CDR3 sequence (DNA): TGCGCCAGCAGCACAGGACTAGCGGGATACAATGAGCAGTTCTTC.

In DNA, the CDR3 is TGTGCCAGCAGCCCAGTGGGACAGCGAGGCACTGAAGCTTTCTTT. Amino acid sequence: CASSPVGQRGTEAFF. The V gene is TRBV11-3, the J gene TRBJ1-1, with 7 positions matching TRBD1. The CDR3 is made up of 15 amino acids. CDR1 is SGHNT, CDR2 YENEEA, per germline. V shed 5 bases and J 4 bases; nucleotides not matched to a gene: 10.

This chain connects TRBV10-3 to TRBJ2-7; 8 nucleotides agree with TRBD1. CDR1 ENHRY and CDR2 SYGVKD come from the germline V gene. Trimming took 1 base from V and 0 from J; bases not matched to a gene: 5. The CDR3 spans 16 residues. This CDR3 is CAISEFMTGASYEQYF. The CDR3 nucleotides read TGTGCCATCAGTGAGTTTATGACAGGGGCCTCCTACGAGCAGTACTTC.

The gene calls are TRBV11-1 and TRBJ1-5; TRBD1 matches 7 bases. The CDR3 spans 15 residues. Germline lookup yields CDR1 SGHAT and CDR2 FQDESV (reference sequence). With 4 bases clipped from V and 1 base from J, the junction kept 4 bases outside the gene matches. CDR3: CASSCRDRSNQPQHF. For the CDR3, the DNA is TGTGCCAGCAGCTGCCGGGACAGAAGCAATCAGCCCCAGCATTTT.

The V call is TRBV20-1, the J call TRBJ1-2; 10 bases map to TRBD1. J gave up 10 bases and V 8 bases, and 7 bases lay outside the gene matches. The CDR3 runs to 11 residues. Germline loops: CDR1 DFQATT, CDR2 SNEGSKA (reference sequence). The CDR3 DNA is TGCAGTCCCGACAGGGGGCAAGTCTACACCTTC. The encoded protein is CSPDRGQVYTF.

V is TRBV10-2 and J is TRBJ2-2; possibly TRBD2 for D (5 bases). Per the germline V gene, CDR1 is WSHSY and CDR2 is SAAADI. With 2 bases removed from V and 5 bases from J, the gap between germline ends came to 9 bases. CDR3 length: 14 amino acids. CDR3 loop: CASSEASSTGELFF. The CDR3 region has the DNA TGCGCCAGCAGTGAGGCTAGCAGTACCGGGGAGCTGTTTTTT.

The genes are TRBV21-1 and TRBJ2-1; the table calls TRBD2, which could not be checked here. TRBV21-1 is a recognized pseudogene. CDR3 length: 14 residues. The DNA for the CDR3 is TGTGCCAGCAGCAAAACCAACGGGTACCATGAGCAGTTCTTC. Protein: CASSKTNGYHEQFF.

V and J are TRBV7-9 and TRBJ2-7; weak D call: TRBD1 (6 bases). The V and J ends lost 3 bases and 2 bases respectively, with 11 bases between them. The CDR3 covers 14 residues. The V gene's germline CDR1 is SEHNR and CDR2 FQNEAQ (reference sequence). The CDR3 reads CASSLDTGPYEQYF. CDR3 in DNA: TGTGCCAGCAGCTTGGACACAGGGCCCTACGAGCAGTACTTC.

The chain couples TRBV6-1 to TRBJ2-1; D remains ambiguous. The V and J ends lost 1 base and 2 bases respectively, with 9 bases between them. Germline V gives CDR1 MNHNS, CDR2 SASEGT. CDR3 length equals 15 residues. Here the CDR3 reads CASSEGSSAYNEQFF. Here the CDR3 DNA reads TGTGCCAGCAGTGAAGGCAGTTCAGCCTACAATGAGCAGTTCTTC.

The rearrangement joins TRBV4-1 to TRBJ2-1; D is possibly TRBD2 (5 bases). The CDR3 spans 16 residues. V lost 4 bases, J lost 0 bases, and 13 bases lay in between. Germline CDR1 reads MGHRA; CDR2 reads YSYEKL. This chain's CDR3 is CASSPGLASSYNEQFF. CDR3 nucleotide sequence: TGCGCCAGCAGCCCCGGACTGGCCAGCTCCTACAATGAGCAGTTCTTC.

The J gene is TRBJ2-7, the V gene TRBV2, with TRBD2 identical over 9 bases. The germline V gene has CDR1 SNHLY and CDR2 FYNNEI. The V gene end was trimmed by 8 bases and the J gene end by 1 base; junction bases not matched to a gene: 18. The CDR3 has 18 residues. The CDR3 region is CASSERGSASGISYEQYF. The CDR3, as DNA: TGTGCCAGCTCCGAACGGGGGTCGGCTAGCGGGATATCCTACGAGCAGTACTTC.

The genes are TRBV6-5 and TRBJ2-5; 12 bases align to TRBD2. The closer fit of TRBJ2-7 to the DNA end suggests the J call may be wrong. This CDR3 spans 15 amino acids. CDR1 is MNHEY and CDR2 is SVGAGI in the germline V gene. CDR3 nucleotide sequence: TGTGCCAGCAGATCGCTAGCGGGAGGGACCTACGAGCAGTACTTC. Protein product: CASRSLAGGTYEQYF.

The chain is built from TRBV5-1 and TRBJ1-5, with a tentative D call TRBD1 (5 bases). The CDR3 is 15 residues long. Germline V gene sequence: CDR1 SGHRS, CDR2 YFSETQ. Trimming cost V 2 bases and J 0 bases, with 9 bases left between them. CDR3 in amino acids: CASSFGGTSNQPQHF. CDR3 nucleotides: TGCGCCAGCAGCTTCGGAGGGACTAGCAATCAGCCCCAGCATTTT.